These 22 T cell receptor beta chains were all obtained from the same sample, sequenced in a study of shared clonotypes between healthy human individuals. The repertoire was sequenced with immunoSEQ multiplex PCR; TCRdb's copy has only in-frame clones and lacks some. The sample lists about 960,000 clones; 60% to 85% were seen once. Sequenced: memory CD4+ T cells sorted from blood. As to subset: CD45RA-negative fraction. These receptors originate from a man aged 18-30 years in good health.

In this sample, this clone turned up a few times. Other DNA sequences within the sample encode an identical CDR3. The V gene is TRBV20-1, the J gene TRBJ2-5, with unresolved D. The CDR3 consists of 11 residues. CDR1 DFQATT and CDR2 SNEGSKA come from the germline V gene (reference sequence). Trimming removed 0 bases at V and 5 bases at J, with 4 bases between. CDR3 DNA: TGCAGTGCTAGAGATAGGGAGACCCAGTACTTC. Translated, it gives CSARDRETQYF.

This clone was found a few times. The gene calls are TRBV6-1 and TRBJ1-5, with 7 positions matching TRBD1. Per the germline V gene, CDR1 is MNHNS and CDR2 is SASEGT. The CDR3 sequence is 15 residues long. The V and J ends lost 5 bases and 7 bases, in that order; junction bases with no gene match: 11. The CDR3 DNA reads as TGTGCCAGCAGTCTCGGGGCAGGGGGATTCCAGCCCCAGCATTTT. This sequence encodes CASSLGAGGFQPQHF.

As concerns this clone: This CDR3 is also generated by other DNA sequences in the sample. This chain joins TRBV10-3 and TRBJ2-7; D not certain. This CDR3 contains 15 residues. The V gene's germline CDR1 is ENHRY and CDR2 SYGVKD. The V gene lost 0 bases and the J gene lost 3 bases, with 12 bases spanning the gap. The CDR3 bases are TGTGCCATCAGTGAGTCAGGTGGAGCTATCTACGAGCAGTACTTC. As protein: CAISESGGAIYEQYF.

The chain carries TRBV7-6 and TRBJ2-7; 7 bases agree with TRBD1. The CDR3 runs 15 residues. Germline values: CDR1 SGHVS, CDR2 FNYEAQ. V gave up 5 bases and J gave up 6 bases; unmatched junction bases: 13. CDR3 nucleotides: TGTGCCAGCAGCGTACTAAGGGGGCAAGCAGCCGAGCAGTACTTC. This encodes CASSVLRGQAAEQYF. The whole variable domain, remainder taken from reference TRBV7-6 and TRBJ2-7, is GAGVSQSPRYKVTKRGQDVALRCDPISGHVSLYWYRQALGQGPEFLTYFNYEAQQDKSGLPNDRFSAERPEGSISTLTIQRTEQRDSAMYRCASSVLRGQAAEQYFGPGTRLTVT.

This rearrangement joins TRBV11-2 to TRBJ2-5, with 7 bases matching TRBD1. CDR3 length equals 15 residues. Germline assignment: CDR1 SGHAT and CDR2 FQNNGV. Trimming at V came to 5 bases and at J to 1 base, leaving 7 bases not matched to a gene. DNA for the CDR3: TGTGCCAGCAGCCCGCAACAGGGGAGCCAAGAGACCCAGTACTTC. Its translation: CASSPQQGSQETQYF.

This clone was found once. This chain connects TRBV6-5 to TRBJ2-7; possibly TRBD2 for D (6 bases). The germline gives CDR1 MNHEY, CDR2 SVGAGI. The CDR3 runs to 13 residues. V was trimmed by 6 bases and J by 0 bases, leaving 9 bases between them. CDR3 DNA sequence: TGTGCCAGCAGGACCGGGGGCTCCTACGAGCAGTACTTC. It translates to CASRTGGSYEQYF.

This rearrangement joins TRBV6-5 to TRBJ2-5; 8 bases map to TRBD2. V was clipped by 8 bases and J by 5 bases; unmatched bases: 7. Germline V gene data show CDR1 as MNHEY and CDR2 as SVGAGI. The CDR3 sequence is 13 residues long. DNA of the CDR3: TGTGCCAGCGGCCGACTAGCGCGGGAGACCCAGTACTTC. Amino acids: CASGRLARETQYF.

This sequence joins TRBV6-1 and TRBJ1-2; D unclear. Germline loops: CDR1 MNHNS, CDR2 SASEGT. CDR3 length: 14 amino acids. V lost 7 bases to trimming and J lost 7 bases, with 19 bases between them. In nucleotides, the CDR3 is TGTGCCAGCATCGAGCAGGCGGGATACCGTGGCTACACCTTC. It translates to CASIEQAGYRGYTF.

This chain joins TRBV28 and TRBJ1-5; D not certain. Germline loops: CDR1 MDHEN, CDR2 SYDVKM. The CDR3 is 14 residues long. The V gene lost 8 bases and the J gene lost 3 bases, with 14 bases spanning the gap. This chain's CDR3 is CASLLPGDNQPQHF. CDR3 bases: TGTGCCAGCTTACTTCCCGGTGACAATCAGCCCCAGCATTTT.

This clone was seen a handful of times. This sample also contains other DNA sequences that code for the same CDR3. The rearrangement links TRBV19 to TRBJ2-4, with no clear D. V was trimmed by 5 bases and J by 0 bases, leaving 8 bases between them. This CDR3 has 14 amino acids. CDR1 is LNHDA, CDR2 SQIVND, per germline (reference sequence). The DNA of the CDR3 is TGTGCCAGTAGTCCCAATATAGCCAAAAACATTCAGTACTTC. Protein sequence: CASSPNIAKNIQYF.

The chain uses TRBV11-2 and TRBJ2-1; TRBD1 matches 7 bases. This CDR3 has 16 amino acids. V was pared by 2 bases and J by 5 bases, with 9 bases of the junction left unmatched. CDR1 is SGHAT and CDR2 is FQNNGV in the germline V gene. In DNA form, the CDR3 reads TGTGCCAGCAGCTTAAACCCCGGACAGGTCAACAATGAGCAGTTCTTC. This gives the protein CASSLNPGQVNNEQFF.

This clone has ten or more counts. The genes are TRBV7-2 and TRBJ2-1; a possible D gene is TRBD2 (6 bases). V lost 3 bases and J 5 bases, leaving 23 bases between the germline ends. Germline values: CDR1 SGHTA, CDR2 FQGNSA. CDR3 size: 18 residues. CDR3 amino acids: CASSLWQGLDSPHNEQFF. The CDR3 bases are TGTGCCAGCAGCTTGTGGCAGGGACTGGACTCCCCACACAATGAGCAGTTCTTC.

Remarks on this clone: Other nucleotide sequences from this sample produce the same CDR3. The gene calls are TRBV5-1 and TRBJ2-6, with D uncertain. Germline lookup yields CDR1 SGHRS and CDR2 YFSETQ. This CDR3 comprises 14 residues. Trimming removed 2 bases at V and 2 bases at J, with 5 bases between. CDR3 in amino acids: CASSFGAGANVLTF. The DNA of the CDR3 is TGCGCCAGCAGCTTTGGGGCTGGGGCCAACGTCCTGACTTTC.

This sequence joins TRBV7-9 and TRBJ2-7; D not resolved. In germline, CDR1 is SEHNR, CDR2 FQNEAQ (reference sequence). Trimming pared 3 bases from V and 2 bases from J, leaving 14 bases between. The CDR3 is 15 residues long. For the CDR3, the DNA is TGTGCCAGCAGCTTTCCCGGTGGCTCGGCCTACGAGCAGTACTTC. Its protein is CASSFPGGSAYEQYF.

This chain joins TRBV28 and TRBJ1-3; D gene unclear. The CDR3 is made up of 13 amino acids. The V and J ends lost 7 bases and 4 bases respectively, with 11 bases between them. Per the germline V gene, CDR1 is MDHEN and CDR2 is SYDVKM. The CDR3 region is CASIREFGNTIYF. CDR3 in DNA: TGTGCCAGCATACGCGAGTTCGGAAACACCATATATTTT.

The chain couples TRBV10-3 to TRBJ2-2, with TRBD1 identical over 10 bases. Trimming cost V 7 bases and J 7 bases; bases outside gene matches: 6. Germline V CDR1 and CDR2: ENHRY, SYGVKD. The CDR3 is made up of 14 amino acids. CDR3: CAINPGQGFGELFF. The CDR3 coding sequence is TGTGCCATCAACCCGGGACAGGGGTTCGGGGAGCTGTTTTTT.

In DNA form, the CDR3 reads TGTGCCAGCAGCCGGGGGATCGACAGAAAAGGGACTGAAGCTTTCTTT. It translates to CASSRGIDRKGTEAFF. The rearrangement uses TRBV7-3 and TRBJ1-1; possibly TRBD1 for D (5 bases). This CDR3 has 16 amino acids. V gave up 5 bases and J gave up 5 bases, with 21 bases separating them. Germline-derived CDR1 and CDR2 are SGHTA and FQGTGA.

The sample holds a few counts of this clone. The chain is built from TRBV5-4 and TRBJ1-3; possible D gene TRBD1, 6 bases. Trimming removed 3 bases at V and 1 base at J, with 11 bases between. The CDR3 length is 15 residues. In germline, CDR1 is SGHNT, CDR2 YYREEE (reference sequence). The CDR3: CASSSSGESGNTIYF. CDR3 DNA: TGTGCCAGCAGCTCTTCAGGGGAATCTGGAAACACCATATATTTT. Filled out from reference TRBV5-4 and TRBJ1-3, the complete variable domain reads ETGVTQSPTHLIKTRGQQVTLRCSSQSGHNTVSWYQQALGQGPQFIFQYYREEENGRGNFPPRFSGLQFPNYSSELNVNALELDDSALYLCASSSSGESGNTIYFGEGSWLTVV.

The chain couples TRBV14 to TRBJ2-7; D gene uncertain. The V gene lost 1 base and the J gene lost 2 bases, with 9 bases spanning the gap. CDR1 SGHDN and CDR2 FVKESK come from the germline V gene. CDR3 length: 14 amino acids. The CDR3 reads CASSQGGRTYEQYF. In DNA form, the CDR3 reads TGTGCCAGCAGCCAAGGAGGACGAACCTACGAGCAGTACTTC.

The chain links TRBV5-1 to TRBJ1-4; TRBD1 aligns across 10 bases. With 4 bases clipped from V and 2 bases from J, the junction kept 5 bases outside the gene matches. The CDR3 consists of 16 residues. The V gene's germline CDR1 is SGHRS and CDR2 YFSETQ. CDR3 protein: CASSAGTGATNEKLFF. CDR3 coding DNA: TGCGCCAGCAGCGCGGGGACAGGGGCGACTAATGAAAAACTGTTTTTT.

This clone came up a few times. The chain carries TRBV2 and TRBJ2-5, with 12 bases identical to TRBD2. The CDR3 extends over 16 amino acids. V lost 3 bases to trimming and J lost 4 bases; unmatched junction nucleotides: 6. Germline V gene lookup returns CDR1 SNHLY and CDR2 FYNNEI. DNA for the CDR3: TGTGCCAGCAGTGATCTAGCGGGGGGGCCGGGAGAGACCCAGTACTTC. Amino acid sequence: CASSDLAGGPGETQYF.

This clone was observed once. V and J are TRBV28 and TRBJ1-2; D gene unclear. The CDR3 runs to 11 residues. Germline V CDR1 and CDR2: MDHEN, SYDVKM. The V and J ends lost 5 bases and 4 bases respectively, with 5 bases between them. DNA of the CDR3: TGTGCCAGCAGTCACATCTATGGCTACACCTTC. Protein product: CASSHIYGYTF.